Listed here are 19 T cell receptor beta chains from one sample, sequenced in a study of cytomegalovirus exposure and HLA in healthy donors. With 60 Vbeta and 13 Jbeta primers, the PCR was carried out. Sequencing used immunoSEQ multiplex PCR; TCRdb keeps in-frame clones, though not all of them. The repertoire includes 90,000 to 150,000 clones, about 75% of them detected once, and roughly an eighth sits in the top ten. Input material: PBMCs. The receptors derive from a woman aged 40 to 49 in good health and CMV-seropositive.

This clone has more than one count but fewer than ten. V gene TRBV5-1 combines with J gene TRBJ1-1, with 7 bases fitting TRBD1. This CDR3 is built from 14 residues. After removal of 0 bases from V and 2 bases from J, the junction contained 1 base not matched to a gene. CDR1 and CDR2 (germline): SGHRS, YFSETQ. CDR3 region: CASSLGGGNTEAFF. The CDR3 region has the DNA TGCGCCAGCAGCTTGGGAGGGGGCAACACTGAAGCTTTCTTT.

The V and J genes are TRBV27 and TRBJ2-3; D is perhaps TRBD2 (8 bases). Per the germline V gene, CDR1 is MNHEY and CDR2 is SMNVEV (reference sequence). V lost 2 bases and J 4 bases, leaving 22 bases between the germline ends. The CDR3 contains 18 residues. The CDR3 nucleotides read TGTGCCAGCAGTTTAAGGGGGCGGGGGGTGGACCGGGCAGATACGCAGTATTTT. It yields the protein CASSLRGRGVDRADTQYF.

V and J are TRBV13 and TRBJ1-1; 9 nucleotides align to TRBD1. The CDR3 extends over 15 amino acids. With 4 bases clipped from V and 1 base from J, the junction kept 4 bases outside the gene matches. The V gene's germline CDR1 is PRHDT and CDR2 FYEKMQ (reference sequence). The DNA for the CDR3 is TGTGCCAGCAGCTCAACAGGGGGCTGGAACACTGAAGCTTTCTTT. Its translation is CASSSTGGWNTEAFF. The complete variable domain, with remaining parts taken from reference TRBV13 and TRBJ1-1, reads AAGVIQSPRHLIKEKRETATLKCYPIPRHDTVYWYQQGPGQDPQFLISFYEKMQSDKGSIPDRFSAQQFSDYHSELNMSSLELGDSALYFCASSSTGGWNTEAFFGQGTRLTVV.

The chain couples TRBV7-8 to TRBJ1-2, with 10 bases identical to TRBD1. The CDR3 covers 16 residues. V lost 0 bases and J lost 4; bases outside the gene matches: 5. Germline-derived CDR1 and CDR2 are SGHVS and FQNEAQ. The CDR3 sequence is CASSLAPGTGVYGYTF. The CDR3, as DNA: TGTGCCAGCAGCTTAGCGCCTGGGACAGGGGTCTATGGCTACACCTTC.

A few counts support this clone. V usage is TRBV4-2 and J usage is TRBJ2-3, with 7 bases aligning to TRBD2. The CDR3 loop spans 15 amino acids. Looked up from germline, CDR1 is LGHNA and CDR2 is YNFKEQ. V was clipped by 6 bases and J by 0 bases; unmatched bases: 6. The CDR3 protein is CASSTRDYSTDTQYF. In DNA form, the CDR3 reads TGTGCCAGCAGTACCCGGGACTACAGCACAGATACGCAGTATTTT.

The chain combines TRBV9 with TRBJ2-2; the match to TRBD2 covers 9 bases. From germline, CDR1 is SGDLS and CDR2 YYNGEE. With 1 base clipped from V and 6 bases from J, the junction kept 4 bases outside the gene matches. CDR3 length: 15 residues. The CDR3 protein is CASSVTAGGPGELFF. CDR3 nucleotide sequence: TGTGCCAGCAGCGTAACAGCGGGAGGACCCGGGGAGCTGTTTTTT.

The rearrangement joins TRBV13 to TRBJ1-1; D call uncertain. CDR1 PRHDT and CDR2 FYEKMQ come from the germline V gene (reference sequence). V lost 1 base and J lost 3, with 12 bases in between. The CDR3 runs 15 residues. CDR3 bases: TGTGCCAGCAGCTTAGTCGAGGGTATGTACACTGAAGCTTTCTTT. Its translation: CASSLVEGMYTEAFF.

This clone was observed a few times. V gene TRBV7-3 combines with J gene TRBJ2-3; D is ambiguous. Trimming stripped 3 bases from V and 5 bases from J, with 9 bases between. The CDR3 extends over 13 amino acids. Germline V gives CDR1 SGHTA, CDR2 FQGTGA. The CDR3 bases are TGTGCCAGCAGCTTGTCCCTGCGAGATACGCAGTATTTT. This gives the protein CASSLSLRDTQYF.

The V and J genes are TRBV13 and TRBJ2-2, with 11 nucleotides matching TRBD2. V lost 5 bases, J lost 6 bases, and 11 bases stayed unmatched. CDR1 and CDR2 from the germline V gene are PRHDT and FYEKMQ (reference sequence). The CDR3 covers 17 residues. The DNA for the CDR3 is TGTGCCAGCAGCCTAAAGGTGGGGGGACTAGCGGCCGGGGAGCTGTTTTTT. Its translation: CASSLKVGGLAAGELFF.

This chain joins TRBV7-2 and TRBJ2-3, with 12 positions matching TRBD2. The junction had 6 bases not matched to a gene; V was cut back by 4 bases and J by 4 bases. This CDR3 spans 16 amino acids. CDR1 and CDR2 from the germline V gene are SGHTA and FQGNSA. The CDR3 DNA reads as TGTGCCAGCAGCTCCCGGACTAGCGGGGTGGCAGATACGCAGTATTTT. It translates to CASSSRTSGVADTQYF.

J is TRBJ1-5 and V is TRBV4-1; the D gene is possibly TRBD1 (6 bases). Germline CDR1 reads MGHRA; CDR2 reads YSYEKL. The CDR3 loop spans 15 amino acids. V was clipped by 3 bases and J by 3 bases, with 12 bases between them. The CDR3 loop reads CASSQSGTHNQPQHF. The CDR3 region has the DNA TGCGCCAGCAGCCAGTCCGGGACACACAATCAGCCCCAGCATTTT.

The chain couples TRBV2 to TRBJ1-1; no reliable D call. V dropped 4 bases and J dropped 5 bases, with 11 bases sitting between them. Germline V CDR1 and CDR2: SNHLY, FYNNEI. The CDR3 sequence is 13 residues long. The CDR3 sequence: CASSGMAGTEAFF. The CDR3 DNA is TGTGCCAGCAGTGGGATGGCGGGGACTGAAGCTTTCTTT.

The chain has TRBV6-1 and TRBJ1-2; D might be TRBD1 (5 bases). V was shortened by 1 base and J by 5 bases, with 8 bases between the two germline ends. Germline V lookup: CDR1 MNHNS, CDR2 SASEGT. CDR3 length equals 13 residues. For the CDR3, the DNA is TGTGCCAGCAGTGAAGTACAGGTATATGGCTACACCTTC. Translated, it gives CASSEVQVYGYTF.

In its sample, this clone was seen a few times. The chain is built from TRBV9 and TRBJ1-2, with D possibly matching TRBD1 (5 bases). The CDR3 is 14 amino acids. Germline CDR1 and CDR2: SGDLS and YYNGEE. V gave up 4 bases and J gave up 4 bases, with 14 bases separating them. The CDR3 loop is CASSLGQPTYGYTF. CDR3 nucleotide sequence: TGTGCCAGCAGCCTAGGACAACCGACCTATGGCTACACCTTC.

The chain recombines TRBV10-3 with TRBJ2-1, with 11 bases aligning to TRBD1. V shed 2 bases, J shed 5 bases, and the junction held 8 bases outside the gene matches. This CDR3 has 17 residues. Germline V gene data show CDR1 as ENHRY and CDR2 as SYGVKD. CDR3 in amino acids: CAISEPRTGGRNNEQFF. CDR3 DNA: TGTGCCATCAGTGAGCCTCGGACAGGGGGCAGGAACAATGAGCAGTTCTTC.

This chain joins TRBV10-1 and TRBJ2-7, with a weak D call TRBD1 (6 bases). CDR1 and CDR2 (germline): WNHNN, SYGVQD (reference sequence). Between the trimmed V and J ends, which lost 3 bases and 7 bases, there was a span of 10 bases. The CDR3 is 12 residues long. The DNA of the CDR3 is TGCGCCAGCAGTGACCCTAGGGGGGAGCAGTACTTC. This codes for CASSDPRGEQYF.

The chain carries TRBV11-1 and TRBJ1-2, with a tentative D call TRBD1 (6 bases). This CDR3 contains 13 residues. Germline assignment: CDR1 SGHAT and CDR2 FQDESV (reference sequence). V was cut by 10 bases and J by 2 bases, with 14 bases left in between. In nucleotides, the CDR3 is TGTGCCACTCATGACAGGTCCAACTATGGCTACACCTTC. It codes for CATHDRSNYGYTF.

CDR3 DNA sequence: TGTGCTAGACCCGGGACATTTAACACCGGGGAGCTGTTTTTT. Residues: CARPGTFNTGELFF. The chain combines TRBV12-5 with TRBJ2-2; tentatively, D is TRBD1 (6 bases). Trimming removed 9 bases from V and 2 bases from J, with 13 bases in between. CDR3 size: 14 residues. CDR1 and CDR2 from the germline V gene are LGHNT and FRNRAP.

The chain joins TRBV7-9 to TRBJ2-7; 8 bases align to TRBD1. This CDR3 region has 16 residues. CDR1 and CDR2 (germline): SEHNR, FQNEAQ (reference sequence). V was pared by 1 base and J by 3 bases, with 8 bases of the junction left unmatched. The CDR3 DNA is TGTGCCAGCAGCTTAGGTTACAGGGGGAGCTACTACGAGCAGTACTTC. It specifies CASSLGYRGSYYEQYF.